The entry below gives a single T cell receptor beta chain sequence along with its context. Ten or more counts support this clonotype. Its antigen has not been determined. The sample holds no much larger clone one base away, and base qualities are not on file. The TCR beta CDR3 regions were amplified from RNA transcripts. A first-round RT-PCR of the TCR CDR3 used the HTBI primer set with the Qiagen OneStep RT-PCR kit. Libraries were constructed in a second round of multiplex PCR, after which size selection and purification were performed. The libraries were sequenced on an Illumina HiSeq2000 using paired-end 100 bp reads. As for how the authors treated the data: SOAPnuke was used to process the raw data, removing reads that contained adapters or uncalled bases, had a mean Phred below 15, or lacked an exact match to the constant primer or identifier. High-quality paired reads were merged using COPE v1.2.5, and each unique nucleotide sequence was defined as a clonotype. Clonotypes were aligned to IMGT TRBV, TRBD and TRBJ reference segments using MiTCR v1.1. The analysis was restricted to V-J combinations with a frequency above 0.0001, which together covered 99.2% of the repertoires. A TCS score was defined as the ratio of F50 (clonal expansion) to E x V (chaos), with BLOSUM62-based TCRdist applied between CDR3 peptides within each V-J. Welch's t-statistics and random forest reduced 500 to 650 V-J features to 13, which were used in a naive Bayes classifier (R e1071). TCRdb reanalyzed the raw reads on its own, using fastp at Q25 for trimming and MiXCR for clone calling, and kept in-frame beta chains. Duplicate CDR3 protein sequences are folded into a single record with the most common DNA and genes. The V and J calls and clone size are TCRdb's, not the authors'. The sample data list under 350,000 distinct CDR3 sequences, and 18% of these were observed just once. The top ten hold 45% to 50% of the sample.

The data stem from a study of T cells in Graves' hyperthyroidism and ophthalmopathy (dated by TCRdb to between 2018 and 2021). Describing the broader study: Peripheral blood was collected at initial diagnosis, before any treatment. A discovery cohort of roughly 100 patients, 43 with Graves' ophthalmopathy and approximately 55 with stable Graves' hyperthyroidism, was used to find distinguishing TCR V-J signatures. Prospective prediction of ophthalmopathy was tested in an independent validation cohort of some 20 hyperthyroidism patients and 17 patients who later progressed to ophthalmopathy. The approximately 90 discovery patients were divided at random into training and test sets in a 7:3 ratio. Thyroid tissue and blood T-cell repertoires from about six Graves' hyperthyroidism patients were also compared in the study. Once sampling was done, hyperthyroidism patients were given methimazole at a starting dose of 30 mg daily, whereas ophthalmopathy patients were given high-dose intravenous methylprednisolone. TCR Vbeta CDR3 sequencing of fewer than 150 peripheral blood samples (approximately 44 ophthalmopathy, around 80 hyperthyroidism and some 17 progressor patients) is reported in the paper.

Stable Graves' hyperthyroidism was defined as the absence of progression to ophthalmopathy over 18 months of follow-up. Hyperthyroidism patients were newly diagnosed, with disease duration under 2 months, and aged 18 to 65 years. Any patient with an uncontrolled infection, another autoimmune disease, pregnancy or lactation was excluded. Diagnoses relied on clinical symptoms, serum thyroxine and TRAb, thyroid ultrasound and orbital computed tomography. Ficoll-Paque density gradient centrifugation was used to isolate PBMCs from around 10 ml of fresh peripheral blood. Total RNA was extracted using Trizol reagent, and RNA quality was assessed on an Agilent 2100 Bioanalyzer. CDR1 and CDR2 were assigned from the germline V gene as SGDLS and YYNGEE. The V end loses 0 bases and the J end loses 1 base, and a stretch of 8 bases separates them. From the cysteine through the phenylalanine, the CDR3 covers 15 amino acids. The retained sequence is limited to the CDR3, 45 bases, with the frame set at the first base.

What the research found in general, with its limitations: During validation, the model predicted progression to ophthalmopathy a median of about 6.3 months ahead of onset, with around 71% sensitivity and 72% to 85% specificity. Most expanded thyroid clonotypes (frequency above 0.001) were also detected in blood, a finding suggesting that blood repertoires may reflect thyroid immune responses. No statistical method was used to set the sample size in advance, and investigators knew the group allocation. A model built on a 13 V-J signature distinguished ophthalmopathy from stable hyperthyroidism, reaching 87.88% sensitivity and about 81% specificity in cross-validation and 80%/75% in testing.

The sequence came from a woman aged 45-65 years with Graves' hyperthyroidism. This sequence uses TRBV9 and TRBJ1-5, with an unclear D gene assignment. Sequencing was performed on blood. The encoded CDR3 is CASSVDGVSNQPQHF. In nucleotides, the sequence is TGTGCCAGCAGCGTAGACGGTGTGAGCAATCAGCCCCAGCATTTT.